This is a list of T cell receptor beta chains from one sample in a study of neurological immune-mediated disorders. TCRdb recomputed calls from the 5' RACE reads with MiXCR, one row per CDR3 protein. The table lists fewer than 65,000 distinct CDR3 sequences, over 4% of them singletons. Sequencing input: PBMCs. The receptors come from a man aged 50-59 years with multiple sclerosis. Both conserved end residues are part of each CDR3. The D gene is left open where the match is weak. Size tells how often a clone was seen (once, few, many) or the class of an expanded clone, and some rows leave it out.

TRBJ1-4 TRBV12-3/TRBV12-4 many NA CASSEGLPNEKLFF TGTGCCAGCAGCGAGGGGCTGCCTAATGAAAAACTGTTTTTT
TRBJ2-7 TRBV5-1 many TRBD1 CASSTGQGGKSEEQYF TGCGCCAGCAGCACCGGACAGGGTGGAAAGTCTGAAGAGCAGTACTTC
TRBJ2-7 TRBV5-1 many TRBD2 CASSYPGLAPRPAYEQYF TGCGCCAGCAGCTATCCAGGACTAGCACCCCGTCCGGCCTACGAGCAGTACTTC
TRBJ1-5 TRBV7-9 many NA CASTTDVGQPQHF TGTGCCAGCACCACCGATGTGGGCCAGCCCCAGCATTTT
TRBJ2-1 TRBV3-1 many TRBD2 CASGAGGISEQFF TGTGCCAGCGGGGCGGGGGGCATCTCTGAGCAGTTCTTC
TRBJ2-5 TRBV29-1 many NA CSVAFVGGPTGTQYF TGCAGCGTAGCCTTCGTCGGGGGCCCGACAGGGACCCAGTACTTC
TRBJ2-2 TRBV20-1 many TRBD2 CSASVAELAGLTGELFF TGCAGTGCCAGCGTAGCGGAACTAGCGGGGCTCACCGGGGAGCTGTTTTTT
TRBJ2-7 TRBV10-3 many NA CAIGQRGEQYF TGTGCCATCGGTCAGAGGGGCGAGCAGTACTTC
TRBJ1-2 TRBV5-1 many NA CASSLGQDGYGYTF TGCGCCAGCAGCCTCGGTCAAGACGGCTATGGCTACACCTTC
TRBJ2-7 TRBV5-1 many TRBD2 CASRERQAGVEYEQYF TGCGCCAGCCGCGAGCGTCAAGCGGGAGTGGAGTACGAGCAGTACTTC
TRBJ2-2 TRBV11-1 few NA CASSLQGGGGGELFF TGTGCCAGCAGCCTACAAGGGGGAGGTGGCGGGGAGCTGTTTTTT
TRBJ2-5 TRBV28 many TRBD2 CASTPGTSGVPETQYF TGTGCCAGCACCCCAGGGACTAGCGGGGTCCCAGAGACCCAGTACTTC
TRBJ1-1 TRBV20-1 many TRBD1 CSARGQKEAFF TGCAGTGCCCGGGGACAGAAGGAAGCTTTCTTT
TRBJ1-1 TRBV28 many NA CASSLAWTEAFF TGTGCCAGCAGTTTAGCTTGGACTGAAGCTTTCTTT
TRBJ2-7 TRBV12-3/TRBV12-4 many TRBD1 CASSSSDRGGYEQYF TGTGCCAGCAGTTCCTCGGACAGGGGCGGCTACGAGCAGTACTTC
TRBJ1-1 TRBV10-3 NA NA CAIRGDWVVAEAFF TGTGCCATCAGGGGCGACTGGGTTGTCGCTGAAGCTTTCTTT
TRBJ2-6 TRBV5-1 many NA CASQDRENVLTF TGCGCCAGTCAAGACAGAGAAAACGTCCTGACTTTC
TRBJ1-5 TRBV27 many NA CASRARGGNQPQHF TGTGCCAGCAGGGCCAGGGGCGGCAATCAGCCCCAGCATTTT
TRBJ2-3 TRBV7-9 many TRBD2 CASSPPISREEDTQYF TGTGCCAGCAGCCCCCCAATTTCGCGGGAGGAAGATACGCAGTATTTT
TRBJ2-2 TRBV24-1 many NA CATSDTTENTGELFF TGTGCCACCAGTGATACGACAGAGAACACCGGGGAGCTGTTTTTT
TRBJ2-7 TRBV9 many TRBD2 CASSAGLAETYEQYF TGTGCCAGCAGCGCCGGACTAGCGGAAACCTACGAGCAGTACTTC